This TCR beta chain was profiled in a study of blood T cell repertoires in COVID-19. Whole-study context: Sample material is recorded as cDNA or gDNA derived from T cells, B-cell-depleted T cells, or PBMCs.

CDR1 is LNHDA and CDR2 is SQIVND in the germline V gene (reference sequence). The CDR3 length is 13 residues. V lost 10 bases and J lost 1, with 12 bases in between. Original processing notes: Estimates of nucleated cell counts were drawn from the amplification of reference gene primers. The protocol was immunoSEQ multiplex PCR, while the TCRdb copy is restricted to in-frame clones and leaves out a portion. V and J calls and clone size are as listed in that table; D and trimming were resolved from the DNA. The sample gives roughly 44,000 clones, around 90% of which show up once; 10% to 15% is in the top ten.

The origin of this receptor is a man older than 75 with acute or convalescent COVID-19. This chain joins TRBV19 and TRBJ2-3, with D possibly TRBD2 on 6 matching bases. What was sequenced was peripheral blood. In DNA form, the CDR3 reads TGTGCCATCAGACCGGGGGGCACAGATACGCAGTATTTT. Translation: CAIRPGGTDTQYF.